One and the same sample provided the 6 T cell receptor beta chains below, sequenced in a study of blood T cell repertoires in COVID-19. Some clones are missing from TCRdb's copy, which holds only in-frame ones; the method was immunoSEQ multiplex PCR. Altogether 250,000 or so clones are present, 80% to 90% being singletons, with the ten largest covering under 3.5%. The sequenced material came from peripheral blood. The receptors originated from a man in his thirties or forties with COVID-19, enrolled during active disease.

In DNA form, the CDR3 reads TGTGCCATCAGGGGACAGGGGTCCTATAATTCACCCCTCCACTTT. Translated: CAIRGQGSYNSPLHF. The chain links TRBV10-3 to TRBJ1-6, with 10 bases lining up with TRBD1. This CDR3 contains 15 residues. Germline CDR1 reads ENHRY; CDR2 reads SYGVKD. The J segment lost 1 base and the V segment lost 6 bases, leaving 0 bases of the junction unmatched.

The chain employs TRBV18 and TRBJ2-7, with TRBD1 as a possible D gene (6 bases). From germline, CDR1 is KGHSH and CDR2 LQKENI. V lost 5 bases to trimming and J lost 1 base, with 12 bases between them. The CDR3 runs 14 residues. The DNA for the CDR3 is TGTGCCAGCTCAGCCGGACAGAGATCCTACGAGCAGTACTTC. Translating it yields CASSAGQRSYEQYF.

The chain joins TRBV28 to TRBJ1-1, with D possibly being TRBD1 (5 bases). Germline V gene data show CDR1 as MDHEN and CDR2 as SYDVKM. This CDR3 is 11 amino acids long. The germline V and J ends were trimmed by 9 bases and 5 bases, with 10 bases remaining between them. Written as DNA, the CDR3 is TGTGCCAGTCTCGGGGGGACTGAAGCTTTCTTT. Its protein product is CASLGGTEAFF.

This chain connects TRBV7-9 to TRBJ2-1, with D maybe TRBD1 (6 bases). This CDR3 contains 13 residues. CDR1 SEHNR and CDR2 FQNEAQ come from the germline V gene (reference sequence). The germline V and J ends were trimmed by 3 bases and 8 bases, with 11 bases remaining between them. Written as DNA, the CDR3 is TGTGCCAGCAGCTTTTTGGGGGCCCATGAGCAGTTCTTC. Translated, it gives CASSFLGAHEQFF.

CDR3 DNA sequence: TGCGCCAGCAGCTTGTCTACCACGTCAACGAGTGAGCAGTTCTTC. Translation: CASSLSTTSTSEQFF. This rearrangement joins TRBV5-1 to TRBJ2-1, with unresolved D. The length of the CDR3 is 15 residues. The germline V gene has CDR1 SGHRS and CDR2 YFSETQ. V lost 1 base and J lost 9, with 17 bases in between.

The genes are TRBV11-3 and TRBJ2-1; 14 bases line up with TRBD2. The CDR3 is 17 amino acids. V was pared by 1 base and J by 6 bases, with 5 bases of the junction left unmatched. Germline V gene sequence: CDR1 SGHNT, CDR2 YENEEA. DNA of the CDR3: TGTGCCAGCAGCTTAGGACTAGCGGGAGGGCCAGCCAATGAGCAGTTCTTC. It translates to CASSLGLAGGPANEQFF.